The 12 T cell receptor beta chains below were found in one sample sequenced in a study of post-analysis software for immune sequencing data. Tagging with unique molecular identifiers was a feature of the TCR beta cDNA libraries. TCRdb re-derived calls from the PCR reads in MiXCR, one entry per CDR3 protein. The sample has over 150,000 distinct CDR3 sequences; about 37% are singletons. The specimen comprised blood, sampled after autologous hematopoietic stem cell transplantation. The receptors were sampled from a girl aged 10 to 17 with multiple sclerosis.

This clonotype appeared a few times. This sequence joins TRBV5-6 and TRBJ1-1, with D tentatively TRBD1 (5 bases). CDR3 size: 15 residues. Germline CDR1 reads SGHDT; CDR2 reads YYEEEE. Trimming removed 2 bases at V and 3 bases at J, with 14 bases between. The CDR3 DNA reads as TGTGCCAGCAGCTTCTCCCCAGGGCGAGACACTGAAGCTTTCTTT. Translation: CASSFSPGRDTEAFF.

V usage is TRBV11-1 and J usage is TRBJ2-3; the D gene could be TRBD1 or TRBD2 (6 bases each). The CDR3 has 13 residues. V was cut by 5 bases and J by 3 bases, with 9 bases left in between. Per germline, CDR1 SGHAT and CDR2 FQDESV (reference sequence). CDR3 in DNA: TGTGCCAGCAGCCGGGGGACAACAGATACGCAGTATTTT. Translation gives CASSRGTTDTQYF. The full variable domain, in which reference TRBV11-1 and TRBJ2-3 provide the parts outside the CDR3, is EAEVAQSPRYKITEKSQAVAFWCDPISGHATLYWYRQILGQGPELLVQFQDESVVDDSQLPKDRFSAERLKGVDSTLKIQPAELGDSAMYLCASSRGTTDTQYFGPGTRLTVL.

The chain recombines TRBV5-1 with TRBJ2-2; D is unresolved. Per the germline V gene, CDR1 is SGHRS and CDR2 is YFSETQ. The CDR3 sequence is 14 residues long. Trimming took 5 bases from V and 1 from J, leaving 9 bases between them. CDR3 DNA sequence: TGCGCCAGCAGGCAAACGGTGAACACCGGGGAGCTGTTTTTT. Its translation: CASRQTVNTGELFF.

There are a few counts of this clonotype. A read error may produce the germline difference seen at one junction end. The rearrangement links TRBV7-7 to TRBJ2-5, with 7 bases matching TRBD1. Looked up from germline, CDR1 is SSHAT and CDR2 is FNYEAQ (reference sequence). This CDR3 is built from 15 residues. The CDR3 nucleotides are TGTGCTAGCAGCTTAGAATCAGGGGGTCGAGAGACCCAGTACTTC. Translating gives CASSLESGGRETQYF.

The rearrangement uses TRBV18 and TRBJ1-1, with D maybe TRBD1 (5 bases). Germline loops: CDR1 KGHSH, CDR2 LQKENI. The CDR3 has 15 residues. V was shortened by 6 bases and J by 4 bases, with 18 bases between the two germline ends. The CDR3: CASSQTRDLSTEAFF. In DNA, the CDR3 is TGTGCCAGCTCTCAAACCAGGGACTTGAGCACTGAAGCTTTCTTT.

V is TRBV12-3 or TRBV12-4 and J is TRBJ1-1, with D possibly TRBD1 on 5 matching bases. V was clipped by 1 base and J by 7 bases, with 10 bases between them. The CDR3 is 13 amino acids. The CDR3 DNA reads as TGTGCCAGCAGTTTAGTCCCAGGGAATGAAGCTTTCTTT. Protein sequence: CASSLVPGNEAFF.

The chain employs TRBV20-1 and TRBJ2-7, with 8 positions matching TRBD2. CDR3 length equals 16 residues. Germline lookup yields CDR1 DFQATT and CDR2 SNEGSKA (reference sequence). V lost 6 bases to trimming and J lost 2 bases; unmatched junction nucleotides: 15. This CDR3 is CSAQDPAGGATYEQYF. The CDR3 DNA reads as TGCAGTGCCCAGGACCCCGCGGGGGGCGCGACCTACGAGCAGTACTTC.

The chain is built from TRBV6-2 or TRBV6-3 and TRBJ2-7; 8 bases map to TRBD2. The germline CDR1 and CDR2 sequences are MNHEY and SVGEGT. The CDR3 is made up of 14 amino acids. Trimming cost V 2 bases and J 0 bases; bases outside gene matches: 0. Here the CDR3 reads CASSYGTSSYEQYF. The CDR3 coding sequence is TGTGCCAGCAGTTACGGGACTAGCTCCTACGAGCAGTACTTC.

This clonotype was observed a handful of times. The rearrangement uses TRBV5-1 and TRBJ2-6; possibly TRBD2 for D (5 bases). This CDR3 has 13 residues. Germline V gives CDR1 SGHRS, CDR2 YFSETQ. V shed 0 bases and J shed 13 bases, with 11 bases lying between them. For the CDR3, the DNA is TGCGCCAGCAGCTTGGGGCAAAGAGGGGTCCTGACTTTC. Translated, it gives CASSLGQRGVLTF.

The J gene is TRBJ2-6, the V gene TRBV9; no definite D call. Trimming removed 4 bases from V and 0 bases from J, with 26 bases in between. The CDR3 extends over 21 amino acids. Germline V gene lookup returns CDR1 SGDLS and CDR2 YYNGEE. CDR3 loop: CASSKYPLYRADYSGANVLTF. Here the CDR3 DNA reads TGTGCCAGCAGCAAATACCCCCTCTATCGGGCTGATTACTCTGGGGCCAACGTCCTGACTTTC.

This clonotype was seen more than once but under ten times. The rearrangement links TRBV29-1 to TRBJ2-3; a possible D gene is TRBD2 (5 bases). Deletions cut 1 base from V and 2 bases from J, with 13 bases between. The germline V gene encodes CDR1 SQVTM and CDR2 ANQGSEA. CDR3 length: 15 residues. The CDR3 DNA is TGCAGCGTTGAAGGTGCTTTCGGGGACACAGATACGCAGTATTTT. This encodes CSVEGAFGDTDTQYF.

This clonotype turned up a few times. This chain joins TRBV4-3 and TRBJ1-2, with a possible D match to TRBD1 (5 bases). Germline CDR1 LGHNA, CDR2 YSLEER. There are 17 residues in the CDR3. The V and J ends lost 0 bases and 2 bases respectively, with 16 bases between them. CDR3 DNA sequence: TGCGCCAGCAGCCAAGATGGCCCCCAGGGACCCAACTATGGCTACACCTTC. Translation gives CASSQDGPQGPNYGYTF.